This T cell receptor (beta chain) was recovered during a study of shared clonotypes between healthy human individuals. The overall study: Three CD4 naive, three CD4 memory, two CD8 naive and one CD8 memory plate were used per donor. Regarding the study as a whole: Clonotype sharing across several donors was observed for 4% to 6.5% of naive CD4 clonotypes.

After removal of 0 bases from V and 2 bases from J, the junction contained 1 base not matched to a gene. The CDR3 sequence is 16 residues long. Germline V gene data show CDR1 as PRHDT and CDR2 as FYEKMQ (reference sequence). Genomic DNA of every subset was divided equally among multiple immunoSEQ plates. Clones were sequenced by immunoSEQ multiplex PCR, and TCRdb holds only the in-frame ones, with some missing. The sample lists 500,000 or so clones; more than 95% were seen once. To note about this clone: Its antigen is undetermined.

The clonotype originates from a woman between 25 and 40 years old in good health. Source material: naive CD4+ T cells sorted from blood. Regarding subset: CD45RA+ positively selected. The V gene is TRBV13, the J gene TRBJ2-7, with 13 bases identical to TRBD2. The CDR3 nucleotides read TGTGCCAGCAGCTTAGGGGGGACTAGCGGGACCTACGAGCAGTACTTC. Its protein is CASSLGGTSGTYEQYF.